A selection of T cell receptor beta chains follows, all from one sample in a study of T cell responses to AZD1222 COVID-19 vaccine. Libraries were prepared by immunoSEQ multiplex PCR; TCRdb keeps only in-frame clonotypes and omits some of them. The top ten clones hold around 12% of a sample with about 140,000 clones, 85% to 95% of them seen once. The sample consisted of peripheral blood, taken after recovery from COVID-19. The receptor source for this set is an adult who had recovered from COVID-19. Both conserved end residues are part of each CDR3.

v_gene: TRBV5-1; CDR3aa: CASSLVSAGGGREQFF
v_gene: TRBV19; CDR3aa: CASGARGRNYGYTF
v_gene: TRBV7-7; CDR3aa: CASSLAAGNRQETQYF
v_gene: TRBV27; CDR3aa: CASSRLAGVLSYEQYF
v_gene: TRBV5-1; CDR3aa: CASSLISGRLMSDTQYF
v_gene: TRBV28; CDR3aa: CASSFWGAVNTEAFF
v_gene: TRBV19; CDR3aa: CASTSGAAETQYF
v_gene: TRBV7-3; CDR3aa: CASSLVVSTEAFF
v_gene: TRBV10-2; CDR3aa: CSSRENLSGNTIYF
v_gene: TRBV28; CDR3aa: CASSYGLAGEQYF
v_gene: TRBV3-1/TRBV3-2; CDR3aa: CASSQTSGSSSVQFF
v_gene: TRBV24-1; CDR3aa: CATGDFSTDTQYF
v_gene: TRBV19; CDR3aa: CASRMAGPSTDTQYF
v_gene: TRBV3-1/TRBV3-2; CDR3aa: CASSLRVADTQYF
v_gene: TRBV7-9; CDR3aa: CASSLALETDTQYF
v_gene: TRBV28; CDR3aa: CASSPTNGGVSLNQPQHF
v_gene: TRBV6-5; CDR3aa: CASSHPGGANSPLHF
v_gene: TRBV7-8; CDR3aa: CASSLGQGQETQYF
v_gene: TRBV3-1/TRBV3-2; CDR3aa: CASSPLTGRLYEQYF
v_gene: TRBV27; CDR3aa: CASSFSEWGEQYF
v_gene: TRBV3-1/TRBV3-2; CDR3aa: CASSQRQGWSNEQFF
v_gene: TRBV6-1; CDR3aa: CASSDGGARNEQFF
v_gene: TRBV25-1; CDR3aa: CASSECSQPPVDEQYF
v_gene: TRBV14; CDR3aa: CASSQEYSRDTQYF
v_gene: TRBV19; CDR3aa: CASSLAGPSTDTQYF